The 25 T cell receptor beta chains reported below all come from one sample, sequenced in a study of beta chain features in type 1 diabetes. The authors reverse transcribed all of the isolated RNA, so sequencing captured expressed TCRB transcripts. Repertoires were generated with immunoSEQ multiplex PCR, while TCRdb's copy carries only in-frame clones and drops some. This table holds hundreds of thousands of clones, 68% found once. Sequencing was carried out using naive CD4+ T cells from blood. These receptors all stem from a man aged 30-40 years in good health.

This rearrangement joins TRBV6-1 to TRBJ2-7; D is unresolved. The germline gives CDR1 MNHNS, CDR2 SASEGT. V was clipped by 0 bases and J by 2 bases, with 8 bases between them. This CDR3 contains 14 residues. The chain's CDR3 is CASSEAAPAYEQYF. Here the CDR3 DNA reads TGTGCCAGCAGTGAAGCGGCCCCAGCCTACGAGCAGTACTTC.

This chain joins TRBV4-3 and TRBJ2-2; tentatively, D is TRBD2 (6 bases). The V gene's germline CDR1 is LGHNA and CDR2 YSLEER. The CDR3 contains 18 residues. With 0 bases removed from V and 3 bases from J, the gap between germline ends came to 17 bases. The CDR3 DNA follows: TGCGCCAGCAGCCAAGAAAGTTATTCGAGCGGGTACACCGGGGAGCTGTTTTTT. Translation: CASSQESYSSGYTGELFF.

The chain is built from TRBV7-2 and TRBJ2-7, with TRBD2 matching 13 bases. The CDR3 consists of 15 residues. Germline CDR1 is SGHTA and CDR2 is FQGNSA. V lost 5 bases and J lost 6; bases outside the gene matches: 7. CDR3 residues: CASSPPGLAGSEQYF. The CDR3 nucleotides read TGTGCCAGCAGCCCCCCGGGACTAGCGGGATCCGAGCAGTACTTC.

V usage is TRBV30 and J usage is TRBJ1-4; no reliable D call. The CDR3 is made up of 13 amino acids. The germline gives CDR1 GTSNPN, CDR2 SVGIG (reference sequence). V shed 3 bases and J shed 4 bases, with 9 bases lying between them. For the CDR3, the DNA is TGTGCCTGGAGGAACGGTCGTAATGAAAAACTGTTTTTT. Amino acids: CAWRNGRNEKLFF.

This clone was seen more than once but under ten times. The chain has TRBV11-2 and TRBJ2-7; D remains ambiguous. V was shortened by 0 bases and J by 5 bases, with 14 bases between the two germline ends. The CDR3 spans 15 residues. Germline CDR1 and CDR2: SGHAT and FQNNGV. The CDR3 spells CASSLEIGIRNEQYF. CDR3 nucleotides: TGTGCCAGCAGCTTAGAAATAGGGATAAGGAACGAGCAGTACTTC.

This chain links TRBV7-9 with TRBJ2-7, with D perhaps TRBD1 (5 bases). Germline V lookup: CDR1 SEHNR, CDR2 FQNEAQ (reference sequence). This CDR3 has 14 amino acids. V dropped 1 base and J dropped 1 base, with 8 bases sitting between them. The CDR3 region has the DNA TGTGCCAGCAGCTTAGATAAGGGGTCCTACGAGCAGTACTTC. Translation gives CASSLDKGSYEQYF.

The gene calls are TRBV15 and TRBJ2-5; no definite D call. Between the trimmed V and J ends, which lost 0 bases and 2 bases, there was a span of 10 bases. The CDR3 is 15 amino acids. CDR1 is LNHNV and CDR2 is YYDKDF in the germline V gene (reference sequence). The CDR3 here is CATSRERLQQETQYF. For the CDR3, the DNA is TGTGCCACCAGCAGAGAGAGACTGCAACAAGAGACCCAGTACTTC. Complete variable domain (other parts from reference TRBV15 and TRBJ2-5): DAMVIQNPRYQVTQFGKPVTLSCSQTLNHNVMYWYQQKSSQAPKLLFHYYDKDFNNEADTPDNFQSRRPNTSFCFLDIRSPGLGDTAMYLCATSRERLQQETQYFGPGTRLLVL.

This clone was counted a few times. The J gene is TRBJ1-1, the V gene TRBV30, with a tentative D call TRBD1 (5 bases). Per germline, CDR1 GTSNPN and CDR2 SVGIG (reference sequence). The V end was cut by 0 bases, the J end by 0 bases, with 11 bases between. CDR3 length equals 15 residues. This CDR3 reads CAWSVAGRMNTEAFF. The CDR3, as DNA: TGTGCCTGGAGTGTTGCGGGACGGATGAACACTGAAGCTTTCTTT.

This chain joins TRBV18 and TRBJ2-3; TRBD1 is a possible D gene (6 bases). V was trimmed by 3 bases and J by 2 bases, leaving 12 bases between them. The CDR3 is 15 amino acids. The germline V gene encodes CDR1 KGHSH and CDR2 LQKENI. In DNA, the CDR3 is TGTGCCAGCTCACCGCCGGGACACCTCACAGATACGCAGTATTTT. The encoded protein is CASSPPGHLTDTQYF. Full variable domain (outside the CDR3, taken from reference TRBV18 and TRBJ2-3): NAGVMQNPRHLVRRRGQEARLRCSPMKGHSHVYWYRQLPEEGLKFMVYLQKENIIDESGMPKERFSAEFPKEGPSILRIQQVVRGDSAAYFCASSPPGHLTDTQYFGPGTRLTVL.

The chain joins TRBV29-1 to TRBJ2-1; 11 positions match TRBD2. This CDR3 has 15 residues. V lost 4 bases, J lost 7 bases, and 9 bases stayed unmatched. Germline CDR1 and CDR2: SQVTM and ANQGSEA. The CDR3: CSVGFTSGSWNEQFF. CDR3 sequence (DNA): TGCAGCGTTGGGTTTACTAGCGGGAGCTGGAATGAGCAGTTCTTC.

The chain links TRBV4-1 to TRBJ2-3; 9 bases are shared with TRBD2. The CDR3 loop spans 17 amino acids. Germline V CDR1 and CDR2: MGHRA, YSYEKL. The ends lost 0 bases at V and 2 bases at J; junction bases unmatched: 6. CDR3 amino acids: CASSQDRERGATDTQYF. The CDR3 DNA reads as TGCGCCAGCAGCCAAGATAGGGAGCGGGGGGCCACAGATACGCAGTATTTT.

The chain has TRBV7-2 and TRBJ1-2, with D uncertain. The V gene's germline CDR1 is SGHTA and CDR2 FQGNSA. The V end lost 5 bases, the J end lost 2 bases, and 12 bases lay between the germline ends. The CDR3 runs 14 residues. DNA for the CDR3: TGTGCCAGCAGCCTCCTTGGCGTAAACTATGGCTACACCTTC. As protein: CASSLLGVNYGYTF.

This clone turned up a few times. The genes are TRBV7-2 and TRBJ2-3; the D gene is possibly TRBD1 (6 bases). Germline V gene lookup returns CDR1 SGHTA and CDR2 FQGNSA. CDR3 length: 15 amino acids. The V and J ends lost 5 bases and 3 bases respectively, with 15 bases between them. This CDR3 is CASSPPQGLTDTQYF. The CDR3, as DNA: TGTGCCAGCAGCCCGCCACAGGGTTTGACAGATACGCAGTATTTT.

V usage is TRBV20-1 and J usage is TRBJ1-1; D gene ambiguous. CDR3 size: 11 residues. V was cut by 6 bases and J by 8 bases, with 13 bases left in between. Germline assignment: CDR1 DFQATT and CDR2 SNEGSKA (reference sequence). The CDR3 loop reads CSATAPLEAFF. CDR3 sequence (DNA): TGCAGTGCCACAGCCCCCCTAGAAGCTTTCTTT.

The chain has TRBV29-1 and TRBJ2-7; D is unclear. V lost 5 bases, J lost 2 bases, and 7 bases lay in between. The CDR3 sequence is 11 residues long. The germline V gene has CDR1 SQVTM and CDR2 ANQGSEA. The CDR3 loop reads CSVTVTYEQYF. DNA of the CDR3: TGCAGCGTTACAGTCACCTACGAGCAGTACTTC.

The rearrangement joins TRBV30 to TRBJ1-4; D might be TRBD1 (5 bases). Germline V lookup: CDR1 GTSNPN, CDR2 SVGIG (reference sequence). Trimming took off 6 bases at V and 8 bases at J, with 10 bases between the two ends. The CDR3 totals 11 residues. CDR3 in amino acids: CACLRGEKLFF. CDR3 DNA sequence: TGTGCCTGCCTCCGGGGCGAAAAACTGTTTTTT. The whole variable domain, remainder taken from reference TRBV30 and TRBJ1-4, is SQTIHQWPATLVQPVGSPLSLECTVEGTSNPNLYWYRQAAGRGLQLLFYSVGIGQISSEVPQNLSASRPQDRQFILSSKKLLLSDSGFYLCACLRGEKLFFGSGTQLSVL.

This clone came up a few times. The rearrangement joins TRBV28 to TRBJ2-1, with 7 bases matching TRBD1. This CDR3 spans 16 amino acids. Germline CDR1 and CDR2: MDHEN and SYDVKM. V dropped 4 bases and J dropped 3; count of bases not matched to a gene: 9. The CDR3 nucleotides read TGTGCCAGCAGTTCCCTGGGGACAGATCTCTACAATGAGCAGTTCTTC. Its translation is CASSSLGTDLYNEQFF.

J is TRBJ2-3 and V is TRBV10-3; 10 nucleotides align to TRBD2. The germline gives CDR1 ENHRY, CDR2 SYGVKD. V dropped 4 bases and J dropped 0; count of bases not matched to a gene: 1. The length of the CDR3 is 15 residues. CDR3 in DNA: TGTGCCATCAGTGGGACTAGCGGTAGCACAGATACGCAGTATTTT. Its protein product is CAISGTSGSTDTQYF.

The CDR3 DNA follows: TGTGCCAGCAGCGTAGAAGGGGGGCTAGGTGAGCAGTTCTTC. Encoded protein: CASSVEGGLGEQFF. This chain uses TRBV9 with TRBJ2-1; D may be TRBD1 or TRBD2 (6 bases each). This CDR3 comprises 14 residues. Trimming pared 0 bases from V and 9 bases from J, leaving 13 bases between. CDR1 and CDR2 from the germline V gene are SGDLS and YYNGEE.

This clone was seen a handful of times. J is TRBJ1-1 and V is TRBV13; D perhaps matches TRBD1 (5 bases). Germline CDR1 PRHDT, CDR2 FYEKMQ (reference sequence). Trimming took 5 bases from V and 6 from J, leaving 13 bases between them. The CDR3 runs to 13 residues. The DNA of the CDR3 is TGTGCCAGCAGCGCGGACACAGCGCCTGAAGCTTTCTTT. It encodes CASSADTAPEAFF.

The table lists this clone with a few counts. This chain uses TRBV4-1 with TRBJ2-7; no clear D. The V end lost 1 base, the J end lost 7 bases, and 8 bases lay between the germline ends. From germline, CDR1 is MGHRA and CDR2 YSYEKL. The CDR3 has 12 amino acids. In DNA, the CDR3 is TGCGCCAGCAGCCAAGTTGTGGGAGAGCAGTACTTC. This translates into CASSQVVGEQYF.

The J gene is TRBJ2-1, the V gene TRBV15, with 7 positions matching TRBD2. V gave up 6 bases and J gave up 1 base; unmatched junction bases: 0. This CDR3 spans 13 amino acids. Germline assignment: CDR1 LNHNV and CDR2 YYDKDF (reference sequence). The chain's CDR3 is CATRLASYNEQFF. The CDR3 DNA is TGTGCCACCAGACTAGCGTCCTACAATGAGCAGTTCTTC. The full variable domain, completed using reference TRBV15 and TRBJ2-1, is DAMVIQNPRYQVTQFGKPVTLSCSQTLNHNVMYWYQQKSSQAPKLLFHYYDKDFNNEADTPDNFQSRRPNTSFCFLDIRSPGLGDTAMYLCATRLASYNEQFFGPGTRLTVL.

This clone was observed a single time. The chain couples TRBV6-5 to TRBJ1-1, with D perhaps TRBD1 (6 bases). The CDR3 has 15 residues. Germline V CDR1 and CDR2: MNHEY, SVGAGI. V was cut by 5 bases and J by 4 bases, with 17 bases left in between. CDR3 amino acids: CASSRSTGYGTEAFF. The CDR3 region has the DNA TGTGCCAGCAGTCGATCTACAGGGTACGGCACTGAAGCTTTCTTT.

The chain couples TRBV7-2 to TRBJ2-1; 9 bases match TRBD2. The CDR3 totals 16 residues. Trimming at V came to 0 bases and at J to 7 bases, leaving 7 bases not matched to a gene. Germline CDR1 SGHTA, CDR2 FQGNSA. The DNA for the CDR3 is TGTGCCAGCAGCTTAGCGCCTCTAGCGGGGAGGAATGAGCAGTTCTTC. Translation gives CASSLAPLAGRNEQFF.

The chain couples TRBV30 to TRBJ2-5, with a possible D match to TRBD1 (6 bases). V dropped 5 bases and J dropped 2 bases, with 6 bases sitting between them. CDR1 GTSNPN and CDR2 SVGIG come from the germline V gene (reference sequence). The CDR3 runs to 11 residues. As DNA, the CDR3 is TGTGCCTGGGGACAGCAAGAGACCCAGTACTTC. This encodes CAWGQQETQYF.